This is a list of T cell receptor beta chains from one sample in a study of cytomegalovirus exposure and HLA in healthy donors. Profiling relied on immunoSEQ multiplex PCR, and the TCRdb table lists in-frame clones only, not all of them. The sample shows over 95,000 clones, 74% of them seen only once. The sequenced sample consisted of PBMCs. Every receptor here comes from a human donor in good health. Each CDR3 is given with its conserved first and last residue. Fields, in order: D gene, J gene, V gene, clone size, CDR3 protein, CDR3 DNA. D genes are given only for firm matches. Part of the rows lack a size; the others show once, few, many or a class for expanded clones.

- | TRBJ2-5 | TRBV15 | - | CATSRGGVQETQYF | TGTGCCACCAGCAGAGGCGGGGTCCAAGAGACCCAGTACTTC
- | TRBJ1-2 | TRBV28 | - | CASRDVYSGEGVDGYTF | TGTGCCAGCAGGGACGTTTATAGTGGGGAGGGGGTCGATGGCTACACCTTC
TRBD1 | TRBJ2-2 | TRBV29-1 | - | CSVSQGANTGELFF | TGCAGCGTTTCACAGGGGGCGAACACCGGGGAGCTGTTTTTT
- | TRBJ2-3 | TRBV4-3 | - | CASSQLTLGGASTDTQYF | TGCGCCAGCAGCCAACTCACCCTGGGGGGGGCGAGCACAGATACGCAGTATTTT
- | TRBJ2-1 | TRBV19 | - | CASIPGGSYNEQFF | TGTGCCAGTATCCCCGGGGGTTCCTACAATGAGCAGTTCTTC
TRBD2 | TRBJ2-3 | TRBV5-1 | - | CASSDQFAGGSTDTQYF | TGCGCCAGCAGTGACCAGTTTGCGGGGGGCAGTACAGATACGCAGTATTTT
- | TRBJ1-2 | TRBV29-1 | - | CSVEERNRATYGYTF | TGCAGCGTTGAAGAACGGAACAGGGCTACCTATGGCTACACCTTC
- | TRBJ1-5 | TRBV28 | - | CASSLKVTGGHRNQPQHF | TGTGCCAGCAGTTTAAAGGTGACGGGGGGTCACCGTAATCAGCCCCAGCATTTT
- | TRBJ2-1 | TRBV28 | - | CASSPPGGFGNEPFF | TGTGCCAGCAGTCCCCCTGGAGGCTTCGGGAATGAGCCGTTCTTC
- | TRBJ1-3 | TRBV6-1 | few | CASSADRDRLGNTIYF | TGTGCCAGCAGTGCGGACAGAGATAGGTTGGGAAACACCATATATTTT
- | TRBJ2-5 | TRBV30 | - | CAWSSGTQETQYF | TGTGCCTGGAGTTCGGGAACCCAAGAGACCCAGTACTTC
- | TRBJ1-5 | TRBV30 | - | CAWSRTRDQPQHF | TGTGCCTGGAGCCGGACCAGGGATCAGCCCCAGCATTTT
- | TRBJ1-5 | TRBV2 | few | CASSRDSYNQPQHF | TGTGCCAGCAGTCGAGACAGTTACAATCAGCCCCAGCATTTT
- | TRBJ2-3 | TRBV5-1 | - | CASSLGGQGPTDTQYF | TGCGCCAGCAGCTTGGGGGGTCAGGGTCCCACAGATACGCAGTATTTT
- | TRBJ2-2 | TRBV28 | few | CASRGPGAPSPNTGELFF | TGTGCCAGCAGGGGACCAGGGGCACCCTCTCCTAACACCGGGGAGCTGTTTTTT
TRBD1 | TRBJ1-1 | TRBV28 | - | CASSGDRRGTEAFF | TGTGCCAGCAGTGGGGACAGGAGGGGTACTGAAGCTTTCTTT
- | TRBJ2-2 | TRBV6-5 | once | CASSLQGGGELFF | TGTGCCAGCAGTCTACAGGGTGGGGGGGAGCTGTTTTTT
- | TRBJ2-7 | TRBV19 | once | CASSSVLISSYEQYF | TGTGCCAGTAGTTCCGTCCTTATCTCCTCCTACGAGCAGTACTTC
- | TRBJ1-2 | TRBV5-1 | - | CASSPSLVGPGYTF | TGCGCCAGCAGCCCATCCTTAGTGGGCCCTGGCTACACCTTC
- | TRBJ1-2 | TRBV19 | - | CASSNARTANYGYPF | TGTGCCAGTAGTAATGCCAGGACAGCTAACTATGGCTACCCCTTC
- | TRBJ2-2 | TRBV2 | - | CASGTAEVGELFF | TGTGCCAGCGGTACAGCGGAGGTTGGGGAGCTGTTTTTT
TRBD1 | TRBJ2-6 | TRBV7-2 | - | CASSRGGAGANVLTF | TGTGCCAGCAGCCGAGGGGGCGCTGGGGCCAACGTCCTGACTTTC
TRBD1 | TRBJ1-1 | TRBV6-6 | - | CASSPTGSGLAFF | TGTGCCAGCAGTCCGACAGGGAGTGGACTTGCTTTCTTT
- | TRBJ2-7 | TRBV7-9 | few | CASSLSTDYEQYF | TGTGCCAGCAGCTTATCGACAGACTACGAGCAGTACTTC
TRBD1 | TRBJ2-2 | TRBV5-6 | few | CASSLGGPAGELFF | TGTGCCAGCAGCTTAGGGGGCCCGGCCGGGGAGCTGTTTTTT
- | TRBJ2-7 | TRBV27 | once | CASSQTDSYEQYF | TGTGCCAGCAGCCAGACGGACAGTTACGAGCAGTACTTC
- | TRBJ2-3 | TRBV18 | - | CASSPRTGTDTQYF | TGTGCCAGCTCACCACGGACAGGCACAGATACGCAGTATTTT
- | TRBJ1-6 | TRBV25-1 | - | CASSELGSGGGSPLHF | TGTGCCAGCAGTGAATTAGGGAGCGGGGGAGGATCACCCCTCCACTTT
- | TRBJ1-6 | TRBV30 | - | CAWSVLGAGNSPLHF | TGTGCCTGGAGTGTACTTGGGGCCGGGAATTCACCCCTCCACTTT
- | TRBJ2-7 | TRBV10-3 | - | CAISEQYEQYF | TGTGCCATCAGTGAACAGTACGAGCAGTACTTC
- | TRBJ2-3 | TRBV7-2 | - | CASSPGLVEPQYF | TGTGCCAGCAGCCCCGGACTCGTCGAGCCGCAGTATTTT
TRBD1 | TRBJ1-2 | TRBV28 | - | CASGAQGPPYGYTF | TGTGCCAGCGGCGCACAGGGGCCACCCTATGGCTACACCTTC
TRBD1 | TRBJ2-3 | TRBV5-6 | - | CASSRRTGVTDTQYF | TGTGCCAGCAGTCGTCGGACAGGGGTCACAGATACGCAGTATTTT
- | TRBJ1-1 | TRBV9 | - | CASSVDGQNTEAFF | TGTGCCAGCAGCGTAGACGGACAGAACACTGAAGCTTTCTTT
- | TRBJ2-5 | TRBV19 | few | CASSGGNGETQYF | TGTGCCAGTAGTGGAGGGAATGGAGAGACCCAGTACTTC
- | TRBJ1-5 | TRBV2 | few | CASRSRGASIQPQHF | TGTGCCAGCAGGTCTAGAGGTGCCTCTATTCAGCCCCAGCATTTT
TRBD1 | TRBJ1-5 | TRBV2 | - | CASRVGTGRNQPQHF | TGTGCCAGCAGGGTTGGGACAGGGAGAAATCAGCCCCAGCATTTT
- | TRBJ1-4 | TRBV5-4 | - | CASSLRNEAEKLFF | TGTGCCAGCAGCTTAAGGAATGAGGCTGAAAAACTGTTTTTT
- | TRBJ1-1 | TRBV15 | - | CATSKAGTPNTEAFF | TGTGCCACCAGCAAAGCCGGGACACCCAACACTGAAGCTTTCTTT
TRBD1 | TRBJ1-5 | TRBV28 | - | CASSLSQGIHRSNQPQHF | TGTGCCAGCAGTTTATCACAGGGGATCCACCGGAGCAATCAGCCCCAGCATTTT
TRBD1 | TRBJ1-1 | TRBV6-1 | - | CASSEQGVNTEAFF | TGTGCCAGCAGTGAGCAGGGGGTGAACACTGAAGCTTTCTTT
TRBD1 | TRBJ1-1 | TRBV6-4 | - | CASALDRKSEAFF | TGTGCCAGCGCCCTGGACAGGAAATCTGAAGCTTTCTTT
- | TRBJ2-3 | TRBV4-2 | - | CASSQAREGDTQYF | TGTGCCAGCAGCCAGGCCCGTGAGGGCGATACGCAGTATTTT
- | TRBJ2-1 | TRBV2 | - | CASSGFPGYNEQFF | TGTGCCAGCAGTGGCTTCCCGGGATACAATGAGCAGTTCTTC
- | TRBJ1-5 | TRBV6-5 | - | CASSLGFGGYQPQHF | TGTGCCAGCAGTTTGGGCTTCGGTGGGTATCAGCCCCAGCATTTT
TRBD1 | TRBJ1-2 | TRBV29-1 | few | CSVAGGGQTNYGYTF | TGCAGCGTTGCCGGGGGGGGACAGACCAACTATGGCTACACCTTC
- | TRBJ1-4 | TRBV2 | many | CASSERAWESVNEKLFF | TGTGCCAGCAGTGAACGTGCGTGGGAGAGTGTTAATGAAAAACTGTTTTTT
TRBD2 | TRBJ2-5 | TRBV2 | - | CASSGLAGKETQYF | TGTGCCAGCAGTGGACTAGCGGGGAAAGAGACCCAGTACTTC
TRBD2 | TRBJ2-3 | TRBV6-5 | - | CASRSGLEGTDTQYF | TGTGCCAGCAGATCGGGACTAGAAGGCACAGATACGCAGTATTTT
- | TRBJ1-5 | TRBV15 | - | CATSRVPVGSRNQPQHF | TGTGCCACCAGCAGAGTCCCCGTTGGCAGTCGCAATCAGCCCCAGCATTTT